This TCR beta chain was recorded in a study of beta chain features in type 1 diabetes. Sorting with CD45RO/CCR7/CD25/CD127/CD95/CD27 yielded naive, central memory, regulatory and stem-like memory CD4+ cells. Investigators reverse transcribed all isolated RNA, so they sequenced expressed TCRB transcripts. Assay: immunoSEQ multiplex PCR; the TCRdb copy retains only in-frame clones and omits some. The table lists 900,000 or so clones, roughly a sixth of them singletons. With V trimmed by 4 bases and J by 4 bases, 2 bases remained unmatched. CDR1 SGHDT and CDR2 YYEEEE come from the germline V gene. This CDR3 spans 13 amino acids.

The sequence came from a woman younger than 35 in good health. The chain employs TRBV5-6 and TRBJ2-1; 7 bases fit TRBD2. Sequencing input: naive CD4+ T cells from blood. The CDR3 reads CASSQGLYNEQFF. Here the CDR3 DNA reads TGTGCCAGCAGCCAGGGACTATACAATGAGCAGTTCTTC. Filled out from reference TRBV5-6 and TRBJ2-1, the complete variable domain reads DAGVTQSPTHLIKTRGQQVTLRCSPKSGHDTVSWYQQALGQGPQFIFQYYEEEERQRGNFPDRFSGHQFPNYSSELNVNALLLGDSALYLCASSQGLYNEQFFGPGTRLTVL.